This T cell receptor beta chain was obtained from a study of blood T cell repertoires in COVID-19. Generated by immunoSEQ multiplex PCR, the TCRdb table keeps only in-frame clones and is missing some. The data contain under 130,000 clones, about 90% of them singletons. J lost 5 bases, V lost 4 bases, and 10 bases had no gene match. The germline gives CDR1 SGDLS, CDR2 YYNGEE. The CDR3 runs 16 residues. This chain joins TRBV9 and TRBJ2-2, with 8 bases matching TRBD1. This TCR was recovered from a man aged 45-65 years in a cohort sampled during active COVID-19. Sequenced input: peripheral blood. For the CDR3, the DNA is TGTGCCAGCAGCAAGAGTATGACAGGGGTGACCGGGGAGCTGTTTTTT. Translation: CASSKSMTGVTGELFF. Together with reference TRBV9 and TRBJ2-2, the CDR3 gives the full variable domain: DSGVTQTPKHLITATGQRVTLRCSPRSGDLSVYWYQQSLDQGLQFLIQYYNGEERAKGNILERFSAQQFPDLHSELNLSSLELGDSALYFCASSKSMTGVTGELFFGEGSRLTVL.